Described below is a single TCR beta chain sequence and its context. The germline V gene encodes CDR1 LNHDA and CDR2 SQIVND (reference sequence). The CDR3 totals 15 residues. V lost 3 bases and J lost 3, with 11 bases in between. The sample belongs to a study of blood T cell repertoires in COVID-19. Sequencing used immunoSEQ multiplex PCR; TCRdb keeps in-frame clones, though not all of them. The sample contains over 85,000 clones, about 90% of which appear only once. The sequenced material came from peripheral blood. The chain couples TRBV19 to TRBJ2-2; tentatively, D is TRBD2 (5 bases). The sequence was obtained from a man aged 65 to 85 with acute or convalescent COVID-19. The CDR3 protein is CASSIVSADTGELFF. The CDR3 bases are TGTGCCAGTAGTATCGTTAGCGCCGACACCGGGGAGCTGTTTTTT.